Listed below are T cell receptor beta chains from one sample, sequenced in a study of Graves' ophthalmopathy and Graves' hyperthyroidism. TCRdb re-called the multiplex PCR reads with MiXCR, one entry per CDR3 protein. The sample yields over 200,000 distinct CDR3 sequences, 29% seen once. The sequenced sample was peripheral blood. Every receptor here comes from a man over 45 with Graves' ophthalmopathy. The CDR3 runs from the conserved cysteine through the conserved F or W. Fields, in order: D gene, clone size, V gene, J gene, CDR3 protein, CDR3 DNA. D genes are given only for firm matches. Only part of the rows carry a size: once, few, many, or a class if the clone is expanded.

d_gene: -; abundance: many; v_gene: TRBV24-1; j_gene: TRBJ2-5; CDR3aa: CATSDAGANRETQYF; CDR3nt: TGTGCCACCAGTGATGCGGGCGCAAACCGGGAGACCCAGTACTTC
d_gene: TRBD2; abundance: -; v_gene: TRBV6-2/TRBV6-3; j_gene: TRBJ2-7; CDR3aa: CASSYFWTSGSHEQYF; CDR3nt: TGTGCCAGCAGTTACTTTTGGACTAGCGGGAGTCACGAGCAGTACTTC
d_gene: -; abundance: many; v_gene: TRBV4-2; j_gene: TRBJ1-5; CDR3aa: CASSQDLTQGNQPQHF; CDR3nt: TGTGCCAGCAGCCAAGATCTTACACAGGGTAATCAGCCCCAGCATTTT
d_gene: -; abundance: many; v_gene: TRBV6-2/TRBV6-3; j_gene: TRBJ2-7; CDR3aa: CASSYFRTPAYEQYF; CDR3nt: TGTGCCAGCAGTTACTTCCGGACCCCCGCCTACGAGCAGTACTTC
d_gene: -; abundance: many; v_gene: TRBV6-1; j_gene: TRBJ2-7; CDR3aa: CASRDGTYEQYF; CDR3nt: TGTGCCAGCAGGGACGGGACCTACGAGCAGTACTTC
d_gene: TRBD2; abundance: many; v_gene: TRBV9; j_gene: TRBJ2-7; CDR3aa: CASSTTPGPLAGTNYEQYF; CDR3nt: TGTGCCAGCAGCACAACACCCGGGCCGCTAGCGGGAACCAACTACGAGCAGTACTTC
d_gene: -; abundance: -; v_gene: TRBV10-3; j_gene: TRBJ2-5; CDR3aa: CAISESKGRKPQETQYF; CDR3nt: TGTGCCATCAGTGAGTCGAAAGGGAGGAAGCCCCAAGAGACCCAGTACTTC
d_gene: TRBD2; abundance: -; v_gene: TRBV7-2; j_gene: TRBJ2-5; CDR3aa: CASSPNPGGDEAQYF; CDR3nt: TGTGCCAGCAGCCCGAACCCGGGGGGGGATGAGGCCCAGTACTTC
d_gene: -; abundance: many; v_gene: TRBV28; j_gene: TRBJ2-4; CDR3aa: CASSQGAKNIQYF; CDR3nt: TGTGCCAGCAGTCAGGGAGCCAAAAACATTCAGTACTTC
d_gene: TRBD1; abundance: many; v_gene: TRBV28; j_gene: TRBJ2-7; CDR3aa: CASSLPQTGFSSYEQYF; CDR3nt: TGTGCCAGCAGTTTACCCCAGACAGGGTTCAGCTCCTACGAGCAGTACTTC
d_gene: TRBD1; abundance: -; v_gene: TRBV13; j_gene: TRBJ1-2; CDR3aa: CASRSRTGTGAKNTNYGYTF; CDR3nt: TGTGCCAGCAGATCTAGGACCGGGACAGGGGCGAAGAACACTAACTATGGCTACACCTTC
d_gene: -; abundance: many; v_gene: TRBV19; j_gene: TRBJ1-1; CDR3aa: CASTKGQENTEAFF; CDR3nt: TGTGCCAGTACCAAGGGTCAGGAGAACACTGAAGCTTTCTTT
d_gene: -; abundance: once; v_gene: TRBV12-3/TRBV12-4; j_gene: TRBJ1-1; CDR3aa: CASSLRPLRLSGITEAFF; CDR3nt: TGTGCCAGCAGTTTACGCCCCTTACGCCTTTCAGGGATCACTGAAGCTTTCTTT
d_gene: TRBD1; abundance: few; v_gene: TRBV9; j_gene: TRBJ1-2; CDR3aa: CASRRGTTGDGYTF; CDR3nt: TGTGCCAGCCGCAGAGGGACGACAGGGGATGGCTACACCTTC
d_gene: -; abundance: many; v_gene: TRBV6-5; j_gene: TRBJ1-3; CDR3aa: CASEKDGNTIYF; CDR3nt: TGTGCCAGCGAGAAAGACGGAAACACCATATATTTT
d_gene: TRBD1; abundance: many; v_gene: TRBV28; j_gene: TRBJ1-5; CDR3aa: CASSSTGASNQPQHF; CDR3nt: TGTGCCAGCAGTTCGACAGGGGCTAGCAATCAGCCCCAGCATTTT
d_gene: -; abundance: -; v_gene: TRBV11-2; j_gene: TRBJ1-2; CDR3aa: CASSSDGYTF; CDR3nt: TGTGCCAGCAGCTCGGATGGCTACACCTTC
d_gene: TRBD1; abundance: many; v_gene: TRBV6-1; j_gene: TRBJ1-1; CDR3aa: CASSATGGYAEAFF; CDR3nt: TGTGCCAGCAGTGCGACAGGGGGCTACGCTGAAGCTTTCTTT
d_gene: -; abundance: -; v_gene: TRBV10-3; j_gene: TRBJ1-1; CDR3aa: CAISDPPTTAYTEAFF; CDR3nt: TGTGCCATCAGCGATCCCCCTACGACAGCCTACACTGAAGCTTTCTTT
d_gene: -; abundance: many; v_gene: TRBV7-9; j_gene: TRBJ1-1; CDR3aa: CASSLGLVDTEAFF; CDR3nt: TGTGCCAGCAGCTTAGGTCTCGTCGACACTGAAGCTTTCTTT
d_gene: TRBD2; abundance: many; v_gene: TRBV27; j_gene: TRBJ2-2; CDR3aa: CASSFSGRRTGELFF; CDR3nt: TGTGCCAGCAGTTTTAGCGGGAGACGGACCGGGGAGCTGTTTTTT
d_gene: -; abundance: -; v_gene: TRBV2; j_gene: TRBJ2-7; CDR3aa: CASNVDIIYEQYF; CDR3nt: TGTGCCAGCAACGTGGACATCATCTACGAGCAGTACTTC
d_gene: -; abundance: many; v_gene: TRBV28; j_gene: TRBJ2-5; CDR3aa: CASLTPGPAQTQYF; CDR3nt: TGTGCCAGCTTAACCCCGGGACCCGCGCAGACCCAGTACTTC
d_gene: -; abundance: many; v_gene: TRBV9; j_gene: TRBJ2-7; CDR3aa: CASSVGTGNYEQYF; CDR3nt: TGTGCCAGCAGCGTAGGAACAGGGAACTACGAGCAGTACTTC
d_gene: -; abundance: many; v_gene: TRBV12-3/TRBV12-4; j_gene: TRBJ2-2; CDR3aa: CASSGVPGGTGELFF; CDR3nt: TGTGCCAGCAGTGGGGTCCCCGGGGGCACCGGGGAGCTGTTTTTT
d_gene: -; abundance: many; v_gene: TRBV12-3/TRBV12-4; j_gene: TRBJ2-7; CDR3aa: CASSSHREQYF; CDR3nt: TGTGCCAGCAGTTCACATCGGGAGCAGTACTTC
d_gene: -; abundance: -; v_gene: TRBV30; j_gene: TRBJ1-1; CDR3aa: CAWSVRTVNTEAFF; CDR3nt: TGTGCCTGGAGTGTCAGGACAGTCAACACTGAAGCTTTCTTT
d_gene: -; abundance: -; v_gene: TRBV30; j_gene: TRBJ1-5; CDR3aa: CAYGTSDFYQPQHF; CDR3nt: TGTGCCTACGGGACATCTGACTTCTATCAGCCCCAGCATTTT
d_gene: TRBD1; abundance: many; v_gene: TRBV10-3; j_gene: TRBJ2-7; CDR3aa: CAISDPDRGPSEQYF; CDR3nt: TGTGCCATCAGTGACCCGGACAGGGGGCCCTCCGAGCAGTACTTC
d_gene: -; abundance: many; v_gene: TRBV6-2/TRBV6-3; j_gene: TRBJ1-1; CDR3aa: CASSYGRGNTEAFF; CDR3nt: TGTGCCAGCAGTTACGGTCGGGGAAACACTGAAGCTTTCTTT